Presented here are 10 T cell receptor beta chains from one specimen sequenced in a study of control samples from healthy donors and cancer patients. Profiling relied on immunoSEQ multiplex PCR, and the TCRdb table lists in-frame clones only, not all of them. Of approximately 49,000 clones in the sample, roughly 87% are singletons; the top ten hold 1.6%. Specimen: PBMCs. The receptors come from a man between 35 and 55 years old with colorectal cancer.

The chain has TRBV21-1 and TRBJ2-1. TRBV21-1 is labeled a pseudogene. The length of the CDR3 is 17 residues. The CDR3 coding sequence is TGTGCCAGCAGCAAAGGGACGGGGCCGAGGTTGGGCAATGAGCAGTTCTTC. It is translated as CASSKGTGPRLGNEQFF.

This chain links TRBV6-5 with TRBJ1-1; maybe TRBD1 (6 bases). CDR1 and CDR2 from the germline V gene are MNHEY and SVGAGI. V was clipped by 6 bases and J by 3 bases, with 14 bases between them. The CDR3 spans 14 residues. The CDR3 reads CASRLDRSDTEAFF. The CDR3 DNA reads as TGTGCCAGCAGGCTTGACAGGTCCGACACTGAAGCTTTCTTT.

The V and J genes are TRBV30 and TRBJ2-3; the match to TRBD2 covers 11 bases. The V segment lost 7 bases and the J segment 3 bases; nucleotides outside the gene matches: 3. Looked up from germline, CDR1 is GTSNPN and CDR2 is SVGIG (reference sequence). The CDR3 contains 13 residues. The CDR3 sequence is CASLAGETDTQYF. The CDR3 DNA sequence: TGTGCCTCACTAGCGGGAGAAACAGATACGCAGTATTTT.

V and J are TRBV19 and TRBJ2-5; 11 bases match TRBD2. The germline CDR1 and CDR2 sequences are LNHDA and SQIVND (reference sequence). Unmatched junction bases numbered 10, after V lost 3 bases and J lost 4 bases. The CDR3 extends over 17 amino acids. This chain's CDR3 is CASSIRVASGRRETQYF. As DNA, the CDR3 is TGTGCCAGTAGTATCAGGGTGGCTAGCGGGAGGAGAGAGACCCAGTACTTC.

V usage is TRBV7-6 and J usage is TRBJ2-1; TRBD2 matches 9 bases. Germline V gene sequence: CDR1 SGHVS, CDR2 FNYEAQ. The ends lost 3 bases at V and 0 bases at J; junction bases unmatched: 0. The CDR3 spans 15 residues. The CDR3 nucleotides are TGTGCCAGCAGCTTTAGCGGGAGCTCCTACAATGAGCAGTTCTTC. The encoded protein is CASSFSGSSYNEQFF.

CDR3 amino acids: CASSLLTRLSSYEQYF. DNA of the CDR3: TGCGCCAGCAGCTTGTTGACCAGGTTGAGCTCCTACGAGCAGTACTTC. The chain combines TRBV5-1 with TRBJ2-7; D unresolved. CDR1 is SGHRS, CDR2 YFSETQ, per germline. This CDR3 contains 16 residues. Trimming pared 1 base from V and 0 bases from J, leaving 14 bases between.

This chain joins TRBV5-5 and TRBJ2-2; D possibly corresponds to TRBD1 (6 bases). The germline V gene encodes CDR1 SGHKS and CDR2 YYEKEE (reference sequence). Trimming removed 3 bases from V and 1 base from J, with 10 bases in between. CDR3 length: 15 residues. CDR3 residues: CASSSRTENTGELFF. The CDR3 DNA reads TGTGCCAGCAGCTCGAGGACAGAGAACACCGGGGAGCTGTTTTTT. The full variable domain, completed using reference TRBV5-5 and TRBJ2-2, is DAGVTQSPTHLIKTRGQQVTLRCSPISGHKSVSWYQQVLGQGPQFIFQYYEKEERGRGNFPDRFSARQFPNYSSELNVNALLLGDSALYLCASSSRTENTGELFFGEGSRLTVL.

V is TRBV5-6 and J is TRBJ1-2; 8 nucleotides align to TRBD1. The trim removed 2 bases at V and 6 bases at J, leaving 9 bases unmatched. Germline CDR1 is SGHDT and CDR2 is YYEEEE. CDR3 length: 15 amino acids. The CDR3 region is CASSFGGRGLNGYTF. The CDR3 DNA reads TGTGCCAGCAGCTTCGGTGGCAGGGGGCTCAATGGCTACACCTTC.

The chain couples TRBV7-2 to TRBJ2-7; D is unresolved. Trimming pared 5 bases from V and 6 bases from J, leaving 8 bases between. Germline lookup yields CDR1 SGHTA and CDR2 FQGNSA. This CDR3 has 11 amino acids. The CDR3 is CASSVRAEQYF. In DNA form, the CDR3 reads TGTGCCAGCAGCGTCCGGGCCGAGCAGTACTTC.

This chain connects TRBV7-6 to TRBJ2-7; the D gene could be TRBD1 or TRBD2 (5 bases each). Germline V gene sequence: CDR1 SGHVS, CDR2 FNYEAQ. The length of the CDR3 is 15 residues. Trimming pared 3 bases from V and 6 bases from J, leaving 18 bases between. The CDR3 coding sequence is TGTGCCAGCAGCTTTGCCGGGACGGTTGCGGCCGAGCAGTACTTC. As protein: CASSFAGTVAAEQYF.